This section outlines one TCR beta chain sequence together with its context. Its antigen is not known. Described treatment: around 19 received Ad26.COV2.S at low or high dose, single or two shots; 5 received placebo; per-sample allocation not given. Material that was analyzed had been drawn on day 63 after the first vaccine or placebo injection. The CDR3 runs 16 residues. The germline gives CDR1 SGDLS, CDR2 YYNGEE. V was pared by 0 bases and J by 4 bases, with 14 bases between. Sequencing was performed with immunoSEQ multiplex PCR; in TCRdb, only in-frame clones are kept and a portion is missing. The sample includes 360,000 or so clones, about 89% of them seen just once. These data originate in a study of Ad26.COV2.S vaccination and SARS-CoV-2 variants. The wider study: In the study, Ad26.COV2.S was injected intramuscularly once, or twice 56 days apart. Whole-study results and caveats: Relative to placebo recipients, vaccine recipients exhibited elevated spike-specific TCR breadth.

This chain uses TRBV9 with TRBJ2-1, with D possibly TRBD2 on 5 matching bases. Sample: peripheral blood, taken in a trial of Ad26.COV2.S vaccine versus placebo. This receptor was identified in a person aged 18-60 years who received the Ad26.COV2.S COVID-19 vaccine or a placebo. The CDR3 region has the DNA TGTGCCAGCAGCGTAGACGGGGAACCGGATTACAATGAGCAGTTCTTC. As protein: CASSVDGEPDYNEQFF.